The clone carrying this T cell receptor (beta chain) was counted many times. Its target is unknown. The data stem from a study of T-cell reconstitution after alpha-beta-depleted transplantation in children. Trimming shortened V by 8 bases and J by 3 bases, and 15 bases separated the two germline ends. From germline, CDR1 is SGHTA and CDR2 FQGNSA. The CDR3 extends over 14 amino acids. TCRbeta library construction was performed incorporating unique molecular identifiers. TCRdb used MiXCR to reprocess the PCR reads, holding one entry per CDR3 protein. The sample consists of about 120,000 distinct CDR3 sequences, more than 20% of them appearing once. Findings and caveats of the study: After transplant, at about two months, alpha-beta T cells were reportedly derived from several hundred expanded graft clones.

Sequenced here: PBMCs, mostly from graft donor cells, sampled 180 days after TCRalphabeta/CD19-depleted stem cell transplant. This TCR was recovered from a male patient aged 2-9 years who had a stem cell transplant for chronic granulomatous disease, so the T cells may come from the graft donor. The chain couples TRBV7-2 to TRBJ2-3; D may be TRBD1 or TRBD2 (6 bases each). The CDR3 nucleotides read TGTGCCAGCCGAAGGGGGGTTGGTACAGATACGCAGTATTTT. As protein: CASRRGVGTDTQYF.